This entry is about one T cell receptor beta chain. Antigen: not known. This sample stems from a study of cytomegalovirus exposure and HLA in healthy donors. Study results and caveats: Later, an analysis showed that TCR beta chains associated with HLA were more clonally expanded than others that were equally common. A prior analysis recorded that most TCR beta V segments were productive about 87% or about 30% of the time.

After removal of 0 bases from V and 2 bases from J, the junction contained 5 bases not matched to a gene. The germline V gene has CDR1 SGHNT and CDR2 YYREEE (reference sequence). This CDR3 has 16 amino acids. It was with 60 Vbeta and 13 Jbeta primers that the PCR ran. TCRdb's table, derived via immunoSEQ multiplex PCR, lists solely in-frame clones and lacks some. The profile shows around 180,000 clones, around 77% of them singletons. Sequencing was performed on PBMCs. This clonotype was sampled from a man in his sixties in good health and CMV-seronegative. V gene TRBV5-4 combines with J gene TRBJ2-3, with 8 bases lining up with TRBD2. The chain's CDR3 is CASSLGLAGSTDTQYF. Written as DNA, the CDR3 is TGTGCCAGCAGCTTGGGGCTAGCGGGTTCCACAGATACGCAGTATTTT. The full variable domain, with the rest looked up from reference TRBV5-4 and TRBJ2-3, is ETGVTQSPTHLIKTRGQQVTLRCSSQSGHNTVSWYQQALGQGPQFIFQYYREEENGRGNFPPRFSGLQFPNYSSELNVNALELDDSALYLCASSLGLAGSTDTQYFGPGTRLTVL.